The 22 T cell receptor beta chains listed next were all sequenced from one sample in a study of blood T cells in healthy people across ages. Then a second PCR, running roughly 7 to 11 cycles, was carried out with a sample-barcoded 5' primer and a J-beta primer mix. TCRdb reprocessed the 5' RACE reads via MiXCR and lists one record per CDR3 protein. The sample includes fewer than 1,000,000 distinct CDR3 sequences, more than 35% of them seen just once. Specimen: blood. Every receptor here comes from a man aged 80 or over in good health.

This chain connects TRBV10-3 to TRBJ2-1; no definite D call. Trimming left V 5 bases short and J 4 bases short, with 9 bases between. From germline, CDR1 is ENHRY and CDR2 SYGVKD. The CDR3 totals 13 residues. CDR3 in amino acids: CAISFASYNEQFF. The CDR3, as DNA: TGTGCCATCAGTTTTGCGTCGTACAATGAGCAGTTCTTC.

V and J are TRBV15 and TRBJ2-7, with 10 bases that match TRBD2. The germline V gene encodes CDR1 LNHNV and CDR2 YYDKDF (reference sequence). This CDR3 is built from 18 residues. Germline trimming cut 0 bases from V and 2 bases from J; bases unmatched to any gene: 10. The CDR3 DNA reads TGTGCCACCAGCAGAGATAAGTGGACTAGCGGTTCACCCTACGAGCAGTACTTC. It codes for CATSRDKWTSGSPYEQYF.

The chain is built from TRBV10-3 and TRBJ2-4; D is tentatively TRBD1 or TRBD2 (6 bases each). Germline V gene data show CDR1 as ENHRY and CDR2 as SYGVKD. V shed 2 bases and J shed 5 bases, with 13 bases lying between them. The length of the CDR3 is 15 residues. CDR3 nucleotides: TGTGCCATCAGTGAGATCGGGGGCTATCAAAACATTCAGTACTTC. Its translation is CAISEIGGYQNIQYF.

The rearrangement joins TRBV5-1 to TRBJ2-4; D is perhaps TRBD1 (6 bases). Deletions cut 4 bases from V and 9 bases from J, with 14 bases between. The CDR3 runs 13 residues. CDR1 is SGHRS and CDR2 is YFSETQ in the germline V gene. In nucleotides, the CDR3 is TGCGCCAGCAGCGGGGGCCCGCAAGGCATTCAGTACTTC. Translated, it gives CASSGGPQGIQYF.

The chain has TRBV20-1 and TRBJ2-3; TRBD2 agrees at 11 bases. Trimming at V came to 5 bases and at J to 5 bases, leaving 6 bases not matched to a gene. The CDR3 consists of 14 residues. CDR1 and CDR2 (germline): DFQATT, SNEGSKA (reference sequence). CDR3 sequence (DNA): TGCAGTGCTCAATCTAGCGGGGGGAAAGATACGCAGTATTTT. It yields the protein CSAQSSGGKDTQYF.

The chain is built from TRBV4-3 and TRBJ2-3; D remains ambiguous. V gave up 0 bases and J gave up 2 bases, with 9 bases separating them. Germline-derived CDR1 and CDR2 are LGHNA and YSLEER. The CDR3 totals 15 residues. This CDR3 is CASSQEPEYTDTQYF. The CDR3 DNA is TGCGCCAGCAGCCAAGAGCCTGAATACACAGATACGCAGTATTTT.

For this clonotype: This sequence may be a read error, since a much larger clone differs from it by one base. The gene calls are TRBV2 and TRBJ2-1; D gene unclear. This CDR3 is built from 12 residues. Per the germline V gene, CDR1 is SNHLY and CDR2 is FYNNEI. In nucleotides, the CDR3 is TGTGCCAGCAGTGAAAGTGGTAGTGAGCGGTTCTTC. It codes for CASSESGSERFF.

J is TRBJ1-1 and V is TRBV6-6; D not resolved. The germline V and J ends were trimmed by 6 bases and 0 bases, with 17 bases remaining between them. Looked up from germline, CDR1 is MNHNY and CDR2 is SVGAGI (reference sequence). This CDR3 is 16 amino acids long. The CDR3 sequence is CASSHPSGGMNTEAFF. The CDR3 DNA reads as TGTGCCAGCAGCCACCCTTCAGGCGGGATGAACACTGAAGCTTTCTTT.

In its sample, this clonotype was seen a few times. V is TRBV3-1 and J is TRBJ2-5, with D uncertain. This CDR3 is 13 amino acids long. Germline-derived CDR1 and CDR2 are LGHDT and YNNKEL (reference sequence). The ends were cut back, 0 bases at V and 11 bases at J, with 13 bases in the middle. CDR3 DNA sequence: TGTGCCAGCAGCCAAGACAACCACAATGAGCAGTACTTC. This gives the protein CASSQDNHNEQYF.

This clonotype has only a few counts. The chain employs TRBV4-3 and TRBJ2-7; perhaps TRBD2 as D (5 bases). The CDR3 is 17 amino acids. CDR1 and CDR2 (germline): LGHNA, YSLEER. V was cut by 0 bases and J by 6 bases, with 21 bases left in between. DNA for the CDR3: TGCGCCAGCAGCCAAGATCTAGGAGGTGGGAGCAGCGGCGAGCAGTACTTC. Amino acids: CASSQDLGGGSSGEQYF.

This clonotype was found a few times. The chain is built from TRBV7-9 and TRBJ1-4; D is ambiguous. Looked up from germline, CDR1 is SEHNR and CDR2 is FQNEAQ (reference sequence). There are 13 residues in the CDR3. Trimming removed 8 bases at V and 5 bases at J, with 12 bases between. CDR3 DNA sequence: TGTGCCAGCCACTCGACATGGAATGAAAAACTGTTTTTT. The encoded protein is CASHSTWNEKLFF.

The rearrangement links TRBV19 to TRBJ1-6, with D maybe TRBD1 (6 bases). The CDR3 contains 15 residues. Between the trimmed V and J ends, which lost 8 bases and 4 bases, there was a span of 15 bases. Germline V gives CDR1 LNHDA, CDR2 SQIVND (reference sequence). Written as DNA, the CDR3 is TGTGCCAGTTCATCCCCGGACAGTTATAATTCACCCCTCCACTTT. Protein product: CASSSPDSYNSPLHF.

The DNA of the CDR3 is TGCGCCAGCAGCTTAGGGACAGGGAGTACTGAAGCTTTCTTT. This translates into CASSLGTGSTEAFF. V and J are TRBV5-1 and TRBJ1-1; the match to TRBD1 covers 9 bases. The V gene end was trimmed by 2 bases and the J gene end by 5 bases; junction bases not matched to a gene: 4. The CDR3 sequence is 14 residues long. The germline gives CDR1 SGHRS, CDR2 YFSETQ.

The rearrangement joins TRBV27 to TRBJ1-5; a possible D gene is TRBD1 (5 bases). Germline V gene data show CDR1 as MNHEY and CDR2 as SMNVEV (reference sequence). The length of the CDR3 is 16 residues. The V end lost 0 bases, the J end lost 6 bases, and 15 bases lay between the germline ends. Here the CDR3 reads CASSLSMGLGAQPQHF. The CDR3 nucleotides read TGTGCCAGCAGTTTATCGATGGGTTTAGGGGCTCAGCCCCAGCATTTT.

CDR3 loop: CASGRSSSYNEQFF. In DNA form, the CDR3 reads TGTGCCAGCGGGAGGTCCAGCTCCTACAATGAGCAGTTCTTC. V gene TRBV12-3 or TRBV12-4 combines with J gene TRBJ2-1; tentative D call: TRBD2 (6 bases). V gave up 8 bases and J gave up 0 bases, with 11 bases separating them. The length of the CDR3 is 14 residues.

The chain links TRBV7-2 to TRBJ2-5; 8 nucleotides line up with TRBD1. V trimming: 5 bases; J trimming: 5 bases; junction bases outside the gene matches: 7. Germline CDR1 SGHTA, CDR2 FQGNSA. There are 14 residues in the CDR3. CDR3 sequence reads: CASSRGQVEETQYF. CDR3 DNA: TGTGCCAGCAGCAGGGGACAGGTGGAGGAGACCCAGTACTTC.

In this sample, this clonotype turned up a few times. The genes are TRBV2 and TRBJ2-7; 10 nucleotides match TRBD2. The CDR3 has 15 amino acids. The J segment lost 7 bases and the V segment lost 2 bases, leaving 8 bases of the junction unmatched. Germline V gene lookup returns CDR1 SNHLY and CDR2 FYNNEI. The CDR3 region is CASSERSGRVGEQYF. The CDR3 DNA reads as TGTGCCAGCAGTGAACGGAGCGGGAGGGTAGGTGAGCAGTACTTC.

The gene calls are TRBV15 and TRBJ2-7; 8 bases are a match to TRBD2. CDR3 size: 14 residues. Germline-derived CDR1 and CDR2 are LNHNV and YYDKDF (reference sequence). The ends lost 4 bases at V and 2 bases at J; junction bases unmatched: 4. CDR3 sequence: CATSTSGSAYEQYF. CDR3 coding DNA: TGTGCCACCAGCACTAGCGGGTCTGCCTACGAGCAGTACTTC.

In this sample, this clonotype turned up a few times. The chain has TRBV6-6 and TRBJ2-3; D is possibly TRBD2 (5 bases). The ends were cut back, 0 bases at V and 0 bases at J, with 10 bases in the middle. In germline, CDR1 is MNHNY, CDR2 SVGAGI (reference sequence). The CDR3 loop spans 16 amino acids. CDR3 sequence: CASSYSGSVSTDTQYF. The DNA of the CDR3 is TGTGCCAGCAGTTACTCGGGTAGCGTAAGCACAGATACGCAGTATTTT.

The genes are TRBV14 and TRBJ2-1; TRBD2 matches 10 bases. The CDR3 covers 16 residues. The germline CDR1 and CDR2 sequences are SGHDN and FVKESK. With 0 bases clipped from V and 6 bases from J, the junction kept 5 bases outside the gene matches. CDR3 in DNA: TGTGCCAGCAGCCAAGAATGGGCTAGCGGGGGCAATGAGCAGTTCTTC. This gives the protein CASSQEWASGGNEQFF.

This clonotype has more than one count but fewer than ten. The chain links TRBV10-3 to TRBJ1-1, with 9 bases aligning to TRBD1. Trimming at V came to 6 bases and at J to 5 bases, leaving 10 bases not matched to a gene. CDR1 is ENHRY and CDR2 is SYGVKD in the germline V gene. There are 15 residues in the CDR3. In DNA form, the CDR3 reads TGTGCCATCAGGGCGGACAGGGGCGGAGGTACTGAAGCTTTCTTT. Protein sequence: CAIRADRGGGTEAFF.

This clonotype was counted between two and nine times. The V gene is TRBV28, the J gene TRBJ2-3, with D hard to call. V lost 5 bases, J lost 3 bases, and 15 bases lay in between. This CDR3 region has 15 residues. From germline, CDR1 is MDHEN and CDR2 SYDVKM. CDR3 sequence: CASSPLDRGTDTQYF. The CDR3 nucleotides read TGTGCCAGCAGTCCACTCGACCGAGGTACAGATACGCAGTATTTT. The full variable domain, in which reference TRBV28 and TRBJ2-3 provide the parts outside the CDR3, is DVKVTQSSRYLVKRTGEKVFLECVQDMDHENMFWYRQDPGLGLRLIYFSYDVKMKEKGDIPEGYSVSREKKERFSLILESASTNQTSMYLCASSPLDRGTDTQYFGPGTRLTVL.